This passage covers 26 T cell receptor beta chains from one sample sequenced in a study of blood T cell repertoires in COVID-19. Generated by immunoSEQ multiplex PCR, the TCRdb table keeps only in-frame clones and is missing some. The repertoire includes 380,000 or so clones, more than 75% of them detected once, and 1.1% sits in the top ten. Input material: peripheral blood. The source of these receptors is a human donor with acute or convalescent COVID-19. The donor label of this sample is uncertain.

The chain uses TRBV11-2 and TRBJ2-7, with 9 bases aligning to TRBD1. V lost 5 bases, J lost 8 bases, and 10 bases stayed unmatched. This CDR3 has 14 residues. Germline V gene lookup returns CDR1 SGHAT and CDR2 FQNNGV. Here the CDR3 DNA reads TGTGCCAGCAGCATTCCGGGACAGGGCCCCCAGCAGTACTTC. Translated, it gives CASSIPGQGPQQYF.

V and J are TRBV18 and TRBJ1-5; D not certain. V was clipped by 6 bases and J by 4 bases, with 13 bases between them. The CDR3 loop spans 14 amino acids. Germline CDR1 reads KGHSH; CDR2 reads LQKENI. CDR3 sequence reads: CASSKLGDNQPQHF. The CDR3 DNA is TGTGCCAGCTCTAAGTTGGGCGATAATCAGCCCCAGCATTTT.

This sequence joins TRBV5-1 and TRBJ2-7; D is ambiguous. CDR1 and CDR2 (germline): SGHRS, YFSETQ. This CDR3 has 14 residues. The V and J ends lost 2 bases and 2 bases respectively, with 11 bases between them. CDR3 sequence: CASSFAHQTYEQYF. CDR3 nucleotides: TGCGCCAGCAGCTTCGCACACCAGACCTACGAGCAGTACTTC. Full variable domain (missing parts from reference TRBV5-1 and TRBJ2-7): KAGVTQTPRYLIKTRGQQVTLSCSPISGHRSVSWYQQTPGQGLQFLFEYFSETQRNKGNFPGRFSGRQFSNSRSEMNVSTLELGDSALYLCASSFAHQTYEQYFGPGTRLTVT.

In this sample, this clone turned up once. This chain joins TRBV2 and TRBJ2-3; possible D gene TRBD1, 6 bases. The V end was cut by 5 bases, the J end by 5 bases, with 14 bases between. The germline V gene encodes CDR1 SNHLY and CDR2 FYNNEI. The CDR3 consists of 14 residues. CDR3 nucleotide sequence: TGTGCCAGCAGTCCCCCCAGGGGACGAGATACGCAGTATTTT. Translating gives CASSPPRGRDTQYF.

CDR3 DNA sequence: TGTGCCAGCAGCTTACAGCGAAGACTAGCGGGGGGGCCCTACGAGCAGTACTTC. It specifies CASSLQRRLAGGPYEQYF. The chain recombines TRBV11-2 with TRBJ2-7, with 14 bases matching TRBD2. After removal of 2 bases from V and 2 bases from J, the junction contained 8 bases not matched to a gene. Germline V gene data show CDR1 as SGHAT and CDR2 as FQNNGV. CDR3 size: 18 residues. Drawing the rest from reference TRBV11-2 and TRBJ2-7, the complete variable domain is EAGVAQSPRYKIIEKRQSVAFWCNPISGHATLYWYQQILGQGPKLLIQFQNNGVVDDSQLPKDRFSAERLKGVDSTLKIQPAKLEDSAVYLCASSLQRRLAGGPYEQYFGPGTRLTVT.

The genes are TRBV30 and TRBJ2-7; no clear D. Trimming took 7 bases from V and 0 from J, leaving 13 bases between them. This CDR3 contains 13 residues. Germline V gene data show CDR1 as GTSNPN and CDR2 as SVGIG (reference sequence). The CDR3 region is CASNGGHSYEQYF. Written as DNA, the CDR3 is TGTGCCTCAAACGGCGGCCACTCCTACGAGCAGTACTTC.

CDR3 amino acids: CASRGEGGRAGDTQYF. The CDR3, as DNA: TGTGCCAGTAGGGGTGAAGGCGGGAGGGCCGGGGATACGCAGTATTTT. The chain combines TRBV19 with TRBJ2-3; TRBD2 agrees at 9 bases. Germline trimming cut 6 bases from V and 6 bases from J; bases unmatched to any gene: 13. The germline gives CDR1 LNHDA, CDR2 SQIVND (reference sequence). The CDR3 contains 16 residues. Full variable domain (missing parts from reference TRBV19 and TRBJ2-3): DGGITQSPKYLFRKEGQNVTLSCEQNLNHDAMYWYRQDPGQGLRLIYYSQIVNDFQKGDIAEGYSVSREKKESFPLTVTSAQKNPTAFYLCASRGEGGRAGDTQYFGPGTRLTVL.

The chain is built from TRBV5-6 and TRBJ1-1; no clear D gene. The CDR3 spans 15 residues. Germline loops: CDR1 SGHDT, CDR2 YYEEEE. With 2 bases removed from V and 1 base from J, the gap between germline ends came to 12 bases. The CDR3: CASSLRLNRNTEAFF. The CDR3 nucleotides read TGTGCCAGCAGCTTAAGGTTAAACAGGAACACTGAAGCTTTCTTT.

The J gene is TRBJ2-1, the V gene TRBV5-6; D is uncertain. Germline V gene lookup returns CDR1 SGHDT and CDR2 YYEEEE. This CDR3 contains 14 residues. V lost 1 base to trimming and J lost 8 bases, with 13 bases between them. The CDR3 loop is CASSLLGEFYEQFF. CDR3 nucleotide sequence: TGTGCCAGCAGCTTGTTAGGAGAATTCTATGAGCAGTTCTTC. The full variable domain, its missing parts supplied by reference TRBV5-6 and TRBJ2-1, is DAGVTQSPTHLIKTRGQQVTLRCSPKSGHDTVSWYQQALGQGPQFIFQYYEEEERQRGNFPDRFSGHQFPNYSSELNVNALLLGDSALYLCASSLLGEFYEQFFGPGTRLTVL.

This clone was found a few times. The genes are TRBV4-2 and TRBJ1-2; weak D call: TRBD1 (6 bases). Germline V gene lookup returns CDR1 LGHNA and CDR2 YNFKEQ. The CDR3 has 14 residues. V gave up 1 base and J gave up 4 bases, with 10 bases separating them. CDR3 region: CASSQGTGTYGYTF. The CDR3 DNA sequence: TGTGCCAGCAGCCAAGGCACAGGGACCTATGGCTACACCTTC.

V usage is TRBV4-1 and J usage is TRBJ2-1, with TRBD1 matching 7 bases. Trimming removed 4 bases from V and 8 bases from J; junction bases left unmatched: 11. The CDR3 has 15 amino acids. Germline CDR1 MGHRA, CDR2 YSYEKL. CDR3 DNA: TGCGCCAGCAGCCGGAACAGGGGATTTTCCGATGAGCAGTTCTTC. Protein product: CASSRNRGFSDEQFF.

This clone was recorded only once. This chain uses TRBV28 with TRBJ1-1; a weak D match, TRBD1 (5 bases). This CDR3 has 12 amino acids. Trimming pared 6 bases from V and 11 bases from J, leaving 16 bases between. Germline-derived CDR1 and CDR2 are MDHEN and SYDVKM. CDR3 amino acids: CASSDSSLWAFF. CDR3 nucleotides: TGTGCCAGCAGCGACAGCTCCCTGTGGGCTTTCTTT.

The chain combines TRBV18 with TRBJ1-1, with 8 bases aligning to TRBD1. The CDR3 sequence is 14 residues long. With 3 bases clipped from V and 4 bases from J, the junction kept 4 bases outside the gene matches. Germline V gives CDR1 KGHSH, CDR2 LQKENI. The CDR3 DNA reads TGTGCCAGCTCACCCCTGACAGGGGTCACTGAAGCTTTCTTT. Its protein is CASSPLTGVTEAFF.

The genes are TRBV6-4 and TRBJ1-6; 8 positions agree with TRBD1. V lost 0 bases to trimming and J lost 7 bases; unmatched junction nucleotides: 2. Germline CDR1 reads MRHNA; CDR2 reads SNTAGT. The CDR3 is 15 amino acids. The CDR3 here is CASSDSGTGNSPLHF. The CDR3 nucleotides read TGTGCCAGCAGTGACTCGGGGACAGGCAATTCACCCCTCCACTTT.

The V call is TRBV20-1, the J call TRBJ2-4; 11 nucleotides line up with TRBD2. V dropped 3 bases and J dropped 6; count of bases not matched to a gene: 4. Germline CDR1 and CDR2: DFQATT and SNEGSKA (reference sequence). CDR3 length: 14 residues. The CDR3 bases are TGCAGTGCTAGTCCCGGGACTAGCGGAAACATTCAGTACTTC. Protein sequence: CSASPGTSGNIQYF.

V gene TRBV28 combines with J gene TRBJ2-1; TRBD2 aligns across 8 bases. Germline-derived CDR1 and CDR2 are MDHEN and SYDVKM. The CDR3 length is 16 residues. J gave up 2 bases and V 5 bases, and 8 bases lay outside the gene matches. CDR3 loop: CASSPASGGAYNEQFF. In DNA form, the CDR3 reads TGTGCCAGCAGTCCGGCAAGCGGGGGAGCCTACAATGAGCAGTTCTTC. Full variable domain (remainder filled in from reference TRBV28 and TRBJ2-1): DVKVTQSSRYLVKRTGEKVFLECVQDMDHENMFWYRQDPGLGLRLIYFSYDVKMKEKGDIPEGYSVSREKKERFSLILESASTNQTSMYLCASSPASGGAYNEQFFGPGTRLTVL.

The V gene is TRBV30, the J gene TRBJ1-3; tentative D call: TRBD1 (5 bases). This CDR3 has 13 residues. V was trimmed by 2 bases and J by 9 bases, leaving 14 bases between them. The germline V gene encodes CDR1 GTSNPN and CDR2 SVGIG (reference sequence). The CDR3 DNA reads as TGTGCCTGGAGTAACGGGGGGGGGAGCACCATATATTTT. This codes for CAWSNGGGSTIYF.

The gene calls are TRBV9 and TRBJ1-4, with 7 nucleotides matching TRBD1. Unmatched junction bases numbered 9, after V lost 3 bases and J lost 4 bases. This CDR3 has 16 amino acids. Germline CDR1 reads SGDLS; CDR2 reads YYNGEE. For the CDR3, the DNA is TGTGCCAGCAGCGCCTTTGGGACAGTCCATAATGAAAAACTGTTTTTT. Protein product: CASSAFGTVHNEKLFF. Together with reference TRBV9 and TRBJ1-4, the CDR3 gives the full variable domain: DSGVTQTPKHLITATGQRVTLRCSPRSGDLSVYWYQQSLDQGLQFLIQYYNGEERAKGNILERFSAQQFPDLHSELNLSSLELGDSALYFCASSAFGTVHNEKLFFGSGTQLSVL.

The chain links TRBV25-1 to TRBJ1-5; maybe TRBD1 (6 bases). CDR3 size: 12 residues. CDR1 and CDR2 (germline): MGHDK, SYGVNS. V lost 3 bases and J lost 12, with 12 bases in between. CDR3 loop: CASSDTGYGQHF. The CDR3 region has the DNA TGTGCCAGCAGTGACACAGGGTACGGCCAGCATTTT. Supplemented by reference TRBV25-1 and TRBJ1-5, the full variable domain reads EADIYQTPRYLVIGTGKKITLECSQTMGHDKMYWYQQDPGMELHLIHYSYGVNSTEKGDLSSESTVSRIRTEHFPLTLESARPSHTSQYLCASSDTGYGQHFGDGTRLSIL.

This sequence joins TRBV4-1 and TRBJ2-2, with 8 positions matching TRBD2. In germline, CDR1 is MGHRA, CDR2 YSYEKL. The V gene end was trimmed by 0 bases and the J gene end by 4 bases; junction bases not matched to a gene: 10. The CDR3 loop spans 18 amino acids. In DNA form, the CDR3 reads TGCGCCAGCAGCCAAGATCCTCGGTCGGGGGGGCCCACCGGGGAGCTGTTTTTT. The encoded protein is CASSQDPRSGGPTGELFF.

This clone was counted a single time. V usage is TRBV7-2 and J usage is TRBJ2-5, with 11 bases that match TRBD2. This CDR3 comprises 17 residues. In germline, CDR1 is SGHTA, CDR2 FQGNSA. Trimming cost V 5 bases and J 7 bases; bases outside gene matches: 15. CDR3 sequence: CASSPTPGLAALGTQYF. CDR3 DNA sequence: TGTGCCAGCAGCCCCACCCCGGGACTAGCGGCCCTGGGGACCCAGTACTTC.

This chain joins TRBV20-1 and TRBJ2-4; D uncertain. Germline loops: CDR1 DFQATT, CDR2 SNEGSKA (reference sequence). The CDR3 consists of 15 residues. V was shortened by 3 bases and J by 0 bases, with 12 bases between the two germline ends. CDR3 sequence: CSASRPGLAKNIQYF. The CDR3 DNA sequence: TGCAGTGCTAGTAGGCCAGGCCTAGCCAAAAACATTCAGTACTTC.

This clone has a single count. The gene calls are TRBV27 and TRBJ1-1; D not certain. CDR1 is MNHEY and CDR2 is SMNVEV in the germline V gene (reference sequence). There are 13 residues in the CDR3. The CDR3 spells CASARAANTEAFF. As DNA, the CDR3 is TGTGCTTCAGCGAGGGCCGCGAACACTGAAGCTTTCTTT.

V gene TRBV30 combines with J gene TRBJ1-2; D call uncertain. This CDR3 has 13 residues. V was pared by 3 bases and J by 1 base, with 9 bases between. The germline V gene encodes CDR1 GTSNPN and CDR2 SVGIG (reference sequence). The CDR3 nucleotides read TGTGCCTGGAGGGAGGGCTTTAACTATGGCTACACCTTC. Translating it yields CAWREGFNYGYTF.

V usage is TRBV4-1 and J usage is TRBJ2-2; D is possibly TRBD1 (5 bases). From germline, CDR1 is MGHRA and CDR2 YSYEKL. This CDR3 region has 16 residues. The V gene lost 0 bases and the J gene lost 0 bases, with 8 bases spanning the gap. This CDR3 reads CASSQEGRANTGELFF. For the CDR3, the DNA is TGCGCCAGCAGCCAAGAGGGCAGGGCGAACACCGGGGAGCTGTTTTTT.

The V call is TRBV27, the J call TRBJ1-4; 10 bases line up with TRBD1. CDR1 is MNHEY, CDR2 SMNVEV, per germline (reference sequence). The CDR3 totals 16 residues. The J segment lost 5 bases and the V segment lost 3 bases, leaving 6 bases of the junction unmatched. CDR3 sequence reads: CASSLAKGQGNEKLFF. CDR3 bases: TGTGCCAGCAGTTTGGCTAAGGGACAGGGGAATGAAAAACTGTTTTTT.